What follows are 21 T cell receptor beta chains derived from one specimen sequenced in a study of graft-versus-host responses after intestinal transplantation. Method: immunoSEQ multiplex PCR; TCRdb's copy keeps in-frame clones and lacks some. The data show under 8,000 clones, with roughly 34% seen just once and around 3.6% held by the top ten. The study plated 200,000 CFSE-labeled responders with 200,000 irradiated, violet-dye-labeled stimulators. The input for sequencing was alloreactive CD8+ T cells from a mixed lymphocyte reaction culture, taken before transplantation. The subset: CFSE-low proliferating T cells sorted from roughly six-day pre-transplant mixed lymphocyte reaction (GvH or HvG direction). These receptors were obtained from a human patient who was an organ donor for intestinal transplantation.

V usage is TRBV7-8 and J usage is TRBJ2-1, with TRBD1 matching 7 bases. The J segment lost 0 bases and the V segment lost 4 bases, leaving 18 bases of the junction unmatched. Germline values: CDR1 SGHVS, CDR2 FQNEAQ. This CDR3 has 20 residues. DNA for the CDR3: TGTGCCAGCAGCTACTTCCACGCCAGAAGCCGGGACAGCTCCTACAATGAGCAGTTCTTC. The encoded protein is CASSYFHARSRDSSYNEQFF.

The chain is built from TRBV23-1 and TRBJ1-5; D possibly corresponds to TRBD1 (5 bases). TRBV23-1 counts as an open reading frame of uncertain function. Deletions cut 3 bases from V and 11 bases from J, with 23 bases between. This CDR3 contains 16 residues. CDR3 nucleotides: TGCGCCAGCAGTCACGGGACTTTGGCGGCCATCAGGACCCAGCATTTT. This codes for CASSHGTLAAIRTQHF.

The gene calls are TRBV7-9 and TRBJ2-5; D gene uncertain. The DNA end favors TRBJ2-7, so the J call may be wrong. Looked up from germline, CDR1 is SEHNR and CDR2 is FQNEAQ (reference sequence). This CDR3 spans 14 amino acids. Here the CDR3 reads CASSLLSTSYEQYF. CDR3 coding DNA: TGTGCCAGCAGCTTACTTTCCACGAGCTACGAGCAGTACTTC.

The J gene is TRBJ2-1, the V gene TRBV11-2; 8 bases agree with TRBD1. Germline values: CDR1 SGHAT, CDR2 FQNNGV. The CDR3 covers 19 residues. The ends lost 1 base at V and 2 bases at J; junction bases unmatched: 13. CDR3 nucleotide sequence: TGTGCCAGCAGCTTAGGGTGGCGGACAGGGCCTTACACCTACAATGAGCAGTTCTTC. Protein: CASSLGWRTGPYTYNEQFF.

This clone is a singleton in its sample. The chain links TRBV5-1 to TRBJ1-2, with 7 bases that match TRBD1. V was pared by 4 bases and J by 4 bases, with 13 bases of the junction left unmatched. The germline V gene has CDR1 SGHRS and CDR2 YFSETQ. This CDR3 is 16 amino acids long. The CDR3 loop reads CASSPAVGAGGYGYTF. CDR3 nucleotides: TGCGCCAGCAGCCCAGCGGTTGGGGCAGGGGGCTATGGCTACACCTTC.

This clone was found once. V usage is TRBV30 and J usage is TRBJ1-3; D unresolved. CDR1 and CDR2 from the germline V gene are GTSNPN and SVGIG (reference sequence). The CDR3 runs to 14 residues. Trimming pared 3 bases from V and 0 bases from J, leaving 9 bases between. The CDR3 coding sequence is TGTGCCTGGAGCCACGTGGCCTCTGGAAACACCATATATTTT. Translated: CAWSHVASGNTIYF. Drawing the rest from reference TRBV30 and TRBJ1-3, the complete variable domain is SQTIHQWPATLVQPVGSPLSLECTVEGTSNPNLYWYRQAAGRGLQLLFYSVGIGQISSEVPQNLSASRPQDRQFILSSKKLLLSDSGFYLCAWSHVASGNTIYFGEGSWLTVV.

This chain connects TRBV11-2 to TRBJ2-7; D perhaps matches TRBD1 (5 bases). V shed 0 bases and J shed 3 bases, with 15 bases lying between them. Germline CDR1 reads SGHAT; CDR2 reads FQNNGV. The CDR3 is made up of 16 amino acids. The CDR3, as DNA: TGTGCCAGCAGCTTAGATCCCAGGGTAGTTGTCTACGAGCAGTACTTC. Amino acids: CASSLDPRVVVYEQYF.

The V call is TRBV2, the J call TRBJ2-7; D is undetermined. Germline assignment: CDR1 SNHLY and CDR2 FYNNEI. The CDR3 has 15 amino acids. Between the trimmed V and J ends, which lost 0 bases and 9 bases, there was a span of 18 bases. CDR3 coding DNA: TGTGCCAGCAGTGAAGCTTTCGATAAGATTTCGGTGCAGTACTTC. Translated, it gives CASSEAFDKISVQYF.

This chain uses TRBV28 with TRBJ2-7, with 8 bases matching TRBD1. V was pared by 3 bases and J by 2 bases, with 3 bases of the junction left unmatched. Germline V CDR1 and CDR2: MDHEN, SYDVKM. The CDR3 extends over 14 amino acids. CDR3 residues: CASSFRTGTYEQYF. CDR3 sequence (DNA): TGTGCCAGCAGTTTCCGGACAGGGACCTACGAGCAGTACTTC.

This clone was seen more than once but under ten times. The rearrangement uses TRBV28 and TRBJ1-1; no firm D call. V was cut by 9 bases and J by 1 base, with 9 bases left in between. The CDR3 totals 12 residues. Germline V gives CDR1 MDHEN, CDR2 SYDVKM. CDR3 in DNA: TGTGCCAGAAACGCGTGGAACACTGAAGCTTTCTTT. Protein sequence: CARNAWNTEAFF. The full variable domain, with the rest looked up from reference TRBV28 and TRBJ1-1, is DVKVTQSSRYLVKRTGEKVFLECVQDMDHENMFWYRQDPGLGLRLIYFSYDVKMKEKGDIPEGYSVSREKKERFSLILESASTNQTSMYLCARNAWNTEAFFGQGTRLTVV.

In its sample, this clone ranks as medium-sized (0.01 to 0.1%). The gene calls are TRBV5-6 and TRBJ2-1; 8 nucleotides line up with TRBD2. Looked up from germline, CDR1 is SGHDT and CDR2 is YYEEEE. Trimming cost V 3 bases and J 13 bases; bases outside gene matches: 12. CDR3 size: 14 residues. The CDR3 sequence: CASSSGLAPGVQFF. As DNA, the CDR3 is TGTGCCAGCAGCTCAGGACTAGCCCCCGGAGTTCAGTTCTTC.

The chain is built from TRBV19 and TRBJ1-2; D is perhaps TRBD1 (6 bases). The V gene lost 0 bases and the J gene lost 5 bases, with 13 bases spanning the gap. This CDR3 spans 15 amino acids. Germline V gives CDR1 LNHDA, CDR2 SQIVND (reference sequence). This CDR3 reads CASSIDPGDVYGYTF. The CDR3 DNA is TGTGCCAGTAGTATAGATCCAGGGGATGTTTATGGCTACACCTTC.

This clone was counted only a few times. The CDR3 reads CASSRSDRGRETQYF. Written as DNA, the CDR3 is TGCGCCAGCAGCCGGAGCGACAGGGGGAGAGAGACCCAGTACTTC. The V gene is TRBV5-1, the J gene TRBJ2-5, with 9 bases lining up with TRBD1. Germline CDR1 SGHRS, CDR2 YFSETQ. CDR3 length: 15 residues. V trimming: 4 bases; J trimming: 4 bases; junction bases outside the gene matches: 8.

This clone occurred a few times. V gene TRBV11-3 combines with J gene TRBJ1-2; D uncertain. This CDR3 is 13 amino acids long. In germline, CDR1 is SGHNT, CDR2 YENEEA. The V gene lost 3 bases and the J gene lost 8 bases, with 13 bases spanning the gap. The CDR3 region has the DNA TGTGCCAGCAGCTTCGACAAATCCCTCGGCTACACCTTC. It specifies CASSFDKSLGYTF.

In its sample, this clone ranks as medium-sized. V gene TRBV5-1 combines with J gene TRBJ2-7; D gene ambiguous. V dropped 3 bases and J dropped 4 bases, with 8 bases sitting between them. The germline V gene has CDR1 SGHRS and CDR2 YFSETQ. The CDR3 sequence is 12 residues long. CDR3 in DNA: TGCGCCAGCAGCTCGATGACTTACGAGCAGTACTTC. This translates into CASSSMTYEQYF.

J is TRBJ2-2 and V is TRBV28; D may be TRBD2 (7 bases). V lost 7 bases, J lost 6 bases, and 15 bases lay in between. CDR3 length equals 14 residues. Germline CDR1 is MDHEN and CDR2 is SYDVKM. In DNA form, the CDR3 reads TGTGCCAGCAAGAAGGGGGGGTTGGCCGGGGAGCTGTTTTTT. It yields the protein CASKKGGLAGELFF.

The chain joins TRBV4-1 to TRBJ1-2; weak D call: TRBD1 (6 bases). The V end lost 3 bases, the J end lost 3 bases, and 14 bases lay between the germline ends. The length of the CDR3 is 15 residues. Germline V gene sequence: CDR1 MGHRA, CDR2 YSYEKL. This chain's CDR3 is CASSHLQGSYYGYTF. DNA for the CDR3: TGCGCCAGCAGCCACCTACAGGGTTCCTACTATGGCTACACCTTC.

By share, this clone ranks as medium-sized. The rearrangement uses TRBV7-8 and TRBJ2-2; 10 bases are shared with TRBD2. This CDR3 contains 16 residues. The V gene end was trimmed by 5 bases and the J gene end by 6 bases; junction bases not matched to a gene: 9. The V gene's germline CDR1 is SGHVS and CDR2 FQNEAQ. DNA for the CDR3: TGTGCCAGCAGCCCCAAAGCGGGAGGGGGCCCCGGGGAGCTGTTTTTT. Residues: CASSPKAGGGPGELFF.

The J gene is TRBJ1-2, the V gene TRBV5-4, with 9 bases identical to TRBD1. Germline CDR1 and CDR2: SGHNT and YYREEE (reference sequence). This CDR3 comprises 17 residues. V shed 5 bases and J 4 bases; nucleotides not matched to a gene: 15. For the CDR3, the DNA is TGTGCCAGCAGTACCCAAATTACAGGGGGCCGTGGCTATGGCTACACCTTC. The encoded protein is CASSTQITGGRGYGYTF.

This clone was counted between two and nine times. The rearrangement uses TRBV25-1 and TRBJ2-7, with 9 bases matching TRBD1. Trimming cost V 4 bases and J 1 base; bases outside gene matches: 2. CDR1 is MGHDK and CDR2 is SYGVNS in the germline V gene. The CDR3 is 14 amino acids. CDR3 loop: CASSGGTGSYEQYF. CDR3 nucleotide sequence: TGTGCCAGCAGTGGGGGGACAGGGTCCTACGAGCAGTACTTC.

This clone was seen more than once but under ten times. The genes are TRBV6-6 and TRBJ2-1; D ambiguous. The CDR3 sequence is 12 residues long. CDR1 is MNHNY, CDR2 SVGAGI, per germline (reference sequence). V was shortened by 5 bases and J by 10 bases, with 12 bases between the two germline ends. CDR3 protein: CASSPNYREQFF. The CDR3 DNA is TGTGCCAGCAGTCCAAACTATCGCGAGCAGTTCTTC.